Listed below are T cell receptor beta chains from one sample, sequenced in a study of blood T cells in healthy people across ages. TCRdb reanalysed the 5' RACE reads using MiXCR and keeps one entry per CDR3 protein. Counted here are some 560,000 distinct CDR3 sequences, about 27% occurring once; the ten biggest clones make up roughly 3.5%. The sample also formed part of further work on T cells of mothers and their children.

Sequencing was carried out using blood. These receptors came from a boy aged 2 to 10 in good health. Each CDR3 is given with its conserved first and last residue. The D gene is left open where the match is weak. A clone size is listed for some rows: how often the clone was seen (once, few, many), or a class if it is expanded.

D	J	size	V	DNA	CDR3
TRBD1	TRBJ1-4	few	TRBV4-2	TGTGCCAGCAGTTGCTGGGACAGGGTTGGAGGGGGTGAAAAACTGTTTTTT	CASSCWDRVGGGEKLFF
-	TRBJ1-1	few	TRBV12-3/TRBV12-4	TGTGCCAGCAGTTTGACCCCCCTGGTGGCTTTCTTT	CASSLTPLVAFF
-	TRBJ2-7	-	TRBV12-3/TRBV12-4	TGTGCCAGCAGTTGGGCTACCCCCTACGAGCAGTACTTC	CASSWATPYEQYF
TRBD1	TRBJ1-2	few	TRBV6-6	TGTGCCAGCAGGTCCGACAGGGCGATTCTTGGCTACACCTTC	CASRSDRAILGYTF
TRBD2	TRBJ2-1	few	TRBV5-4	TGTGCCAGCAGCTTGCCTCGCGGGGGGGCCGCCTACAATGAGCAGTTCTTC	CASSLPRGGAAYNEQFF
-	TRBJ1-5	few	TRBV5-1	TGCGCCAGCAAGGGGTCGCCCCTGGGGAATCAGCCCCAGCATTTT	CASKGSPLGNQPQHF
TRBD2	TRBJ2-2	-	TRBV3-1	TGTGCCAGCAGCCAAGATGTGGGTAGCGGGTTAGCGGCGCTGTTTTTT	CASSQDVGSGLAALFF
-	TRBJ2-5	-	TRBV3-1	TGTGCCAGCAGCCAAGCCCCAATCGAAGAGACCCAGTACTTC	CASSQAPIEETQYF
-	TRBJ2-7	-	TRBV4-3	TGCGCCAGCAGCCAGGGGGAAGGGAGGTACGAGCAGTACTTC	CASSQGEGRYEQYF
-	TRBJ1-3	few	TRBV7-2	TGTGCCAGCAGCTTCCCAGGGATCGACTACACCATATATTTT	CASSFPGIDYTIYF
-	TRBJ2-7	-	TRBV12-3/TRBV12-4	TGTGCCAGCAGCCATCCTTTATACTTC	CASSHPLYF
TRBD2	TRBJ2-7	-	TRBV5-6	TGTGCCAGCAGCTCTCTTGCGGGAGTGTCCTACGAGCAGTACTTC	CASSSLAGVSYEQYF
-	TRBJ2-7	few	TRBV6-5	TGTGCCAGCAGCAACGGCTTTGCCGACTCCTACGAGCAGTACTTC	CASSNGFADSYEQYF
-	TRBJ2-3	-	TRBV2	TGTGCCAGCAGTGAAGCGCTTCCCGCCTCAGATACGCAGTATTTT	CASSEALPASDTQYF
-	TRBJ2-5	few	TRBV20-1	TGCAGTGCTAGTTCACGGGGAAGAGAGACCCAGTACTTC	CSASSRGRETQYF
-	TRBJ2-1	-	TRBV6-1	TGTGCCAGCAGCAGGACAGGGTTCGCGGGAGATAACAATGAGCAGTTCTTC	CASSRTGFAGDNNEQFF
-	TRBJ2-2	-	TRBV24-1	TGTGCCACCAGTGATCCCTCCCTGGGTAGCGGCGCGAACACCGGGGAGCTGTTTTTT	CATSDPSLGSGANTGELFF
TRBD1	TRBJ2-1	-	TRBV10-3	TGTGCCATCAGTGAGCCCCCGGGACAGGGGGCGGATGGGCAGTTCTTC	CAISEPPGQGADGQFF
TRBD2	TRBJ2-3	-	TRBV6-6	TGTGCCAGCAGCCCGACTAGCGCAGTCACAGATACGCAGTATTTT	CASSPTSAVTDTQYF
-	TRBJ1-3	-	TRBV7-6	TGTGCCAGCCGGCGGGGTTACACCATATATTTT	CASRRGYTIYF
-	TRBJ2-5	-	TRBV7-9	TGTGCCAGCAGCTTAGGTGCGGATCAAGAGACCCAGTACTTC	CASSLGADQETQYF
TRBD1	TRBJ2-7	-	TRBV13	TGTGCCAGCAGCTTCTACCCCGTAAAGGGACAGGGAAGCGAGCAGTACTTC	CASSFYPVKGQGSEQYF
-	TRBJ2-1	few	TRBV12-3/TRBV12-4	TGTGCCAGCAGACTTAAGACGCAGCAGTTCTTC	CASRLKTQQFF
-	TRBJ1-2	-	TRBV10-3	TGTGCCATCAGTGAGAGTAGCCTTTCGGGCTACACCTTC	CAISESSLSGYTF
-	TRBJ2-7	-	TRBV5-6	TGTGCCAGCAGCTCCGGGCAGTCCCTCTACGAGCAGTACTTC	CASSSGQSLYEQYF
-	TRBJ1-2	-	TRBV7-9	TGTGCCAGCAGCCAGGGAGACTTC	CASSQGDF
TRBD2	TRBJ2-2	-	TRBV20-1	TGCAGTGCCCCGGGGCGGGGGTTCGGGGAGCTGTTTTTT	CSAPGRGFGELFF
-	TRBJ2-5	-	TRBV11-2	TGTGCCAGCAGCCCTCAAGGGGGGGGATACGGGACAGCGAACCGCAGGGAGACCCAGTACTTC	CASSPQGGGYGTANRRETQYF
TRBD2	TRBJ2-1	few	TRBV9	TGTGCCAGCAGCGTTTCCGGCGGGAGCTACAATGAGCAGTTCTTC	CASSVSGGSYNEQFF
-	TRBJ2-7	few	TRBV6-1	TGTGCCAGCAACCAGGCGAGCTCCTACGAGCAGTACTTC	CASNQASSYEQYF
TRBD1	TRBJ1-1	-	TRBV6-2/TRBV6-3	TGCGCCAGCAGTTATTCGCCGGGACAGGTGAACACTGAAGCTTTCTTT	CASSYSPGQVNTEAFF
-	TRBJ2-5	-	TRBV7-8	TGTGCCAGCAGCTTAGTTGAGGGACGTCAAGAGACCCAGTACTTC	CASSLVEGRQETQYF
TRBD2	TRBJ2-2	-	TRBV2	TGTGCCAGCACCTACCGGGGCGGGGGGGCCTCCGGGGAGCTGTTTTTT	CASTYRGGGASGELFF
TRBD1	TRBJ1-2	few	TRBV5-1	TGCGCCAGCAGCGCGGGACAGGGTGAGAGCTACACCTTC	CASSAGQGESYTF
-	TRBJ1-6	-	TRBV7-6	TGTGCCTCCAACACCGGCGGATCTTCACCCCTCCACTTT	CASNTGGSSPLHF
TRBD2	TRBJ2-3	-	TRBV6-2/TRBV6-3	TGTGCCAGCAATCCGGGGGAGCGGGAGCCCCGCACAGATACGCAGTATTTT	CASNPGEREPRTDTQYF
-	TRBJ2-4	-	TRBV19	TGTGCCAGTAGTGGGAGCGGAAACATTCAGTACTTC	CASSGSGNIQYF
-	TRBJ2-7	-	TRBV7-8	TGTGCCAGCAGCTTAGAGGACTGGACGGTCTACGAGCAGTACTTC	CASSLEDWTVYEQYF
TRBD1	TRBJ2-7	-	TRBV7-2	TGTGCCAGCAGCTTGGGACAGCCCACCTACGAGCAGTACTTC	CASSLGQPTYEQYF
-	TRBJ1-5	-	TRBV12-3/TRBV12-4	TGTGCCAGCAGTTTTGACGGAGGCCCGAGCAATCAGCCCCAGCATTTT	CASSFDGGPSNQPQHF
-	TRBJ2-1	-	TRBV15	TGTGCCACCAGCAGAGATCATCATCAGGGTGAACCCTACAATGAGCAGTTCTTC	CATSRDHHQGEPYNEQFF
-	TRBJ2-5	-	TRBV5-4	TGTGCCAGCAGCTCTTTGGCGGGGCTCAAGCAAGAGACCCAGTACTTC	CASSSLAGLKQETQYF
-	TRBJ1-1	few	TRBV6-5	TGTGCCAGCAGTCAGGGGTGGAACACTGAAGCTTTCTTT	CASSQGWNTEAFF
-	TRBJ2-7	-	TRBV7-9	TGTGCCAGCAGCTTAGTCGGCGGCCACTACGAGCAGTACTTC	CASSLVGGHYEQYF
-	TRBJ2-7	few	TRBV3-1	TGTGCCAGCAGCCAAGATGGCCGGGACTACGAGCAGTACTTC	CASSQDGRDYEQYF
-	TRBJ1-2	-	TRBV10-3	TGTGCCATCGGAACTTTGGGTGACTATGGCTACACCTTC	CAIGTLGDYGYTF
-	TRBJ2-7	few	TRBV12-5	TGTGCTAGTGGTAGAGGGGTCACCTACGAGCAGTACTTC	CASGRGVTYEQYF
TRBD1	TRBJ1-2	-	TRBV14	TGTGCCAGCAGCCAAGGGACAGGGTTGGGCTACACCTTC	CASSQGTGLGYTF